These T cell receptor beta chains were read from a single sample in a study of cytomegalovirus exposure and HLA in healthy donors. Here immunoSEQ multiplex PCR was the method, and the copy in TCRdb shows in-frame clones only, minus some. The data hold roughly 300,000 clones, with 75% to 90% observed a single time. Sequenced: PBMCs. The receptors were sampled from a woman between 18 and 29 years old in good health and CMV-seronegative. The CDR3 runs from the conserved cysteine through the conserved F or W. The order of the fields is D gene, clone size, V gene, J gene, CDR3 protein, CDR3 DNA. A D gene is named only where the DNA matches it firmly. Not every row has a clone size; where given, it reads once, few, many or a size class.

D gene: -
clone size: -
V gene: TRBV30
J gene: TRBJ1-2
CDR3 protein: CALEGQANRRGGNSNYGYTF
CDR3 DNA: TGTGCCTTGGAGGGGCAGGCCAACAGGCGCGGCGGGAACTCTAACTATGGCTACACCTTC

D gene: -
clone size: -
V gene: TRBV7-9
J gene: TRBJ1-5
CDR3 protein: CASSRTADQPQHF
CDR3 DNA: TGTGCCAGCAGCAGGACAGCGGATCAGCCCCAGCATTTT

D gene: -
clone size: -
V gene: TRBV29-1
J gene: TRBJ1-1
CDR3 protein: CSVGGGLATEAFF
CDR3 DNA: TGCAGCGTTGGGGGAGGGCTCGCCACTGAAGCTTTCTTT

D gene: -
clone size: -
V gene: TRBV5-1
J gene: TRBJ2-1
CDR3 protein: CASSLTGPGDEQFF
CDR3 DNA: TGCGCCAGCAGCTTAACGGGGCCGGGGGATGAGCAGTTCTTC

D gene: -
clone size: -
V gene: TRBV13
J gene: TRBJ2-2
CDR3 protein: CASTGQTNTGELFF
CDR3 DNA: TGTGCCAGCACCGGACAGACGAACACCGGGGAGCTGTTTTTT

D gene: -
clone size: -
V gene: TRBV7-2
J gene: TRBJ2-3
CDR3 protein: CASSLGGLADTQYF
CDR3 DNA: TGTGCCAGCAGCTTAGGGGGGCTCGCAGATACGCAGTATTTT

D gene: -
clone size: -
V gene: TRBV5-6
J gene: TRBJ2-7
CDR3 protein: CASSQVNSYEQYF
CDR3 DNA: TGTGCCAGCTCGCAGGTGAACTCCTACGAGCAGTACTTC

D gene: TRBD1
clone size: -
V gene: TRBV11-3
J gene: TRBJ2-7
CDR3 protein: CASSLGGSGTASSYEQYF
CDR3 DNA: TGTGCCAGCAGCTTAGGAGGTTCCGGGACAGCGAGCTCCTACGAGCAGTACTTC

D gene: TRBD2
clone size: few
V gene: TRBV7-2
J gene: TRBJ2-7
CDR3 protein: CASSPGGYEQYF
CDR3 DNA: TGTGCCAGCAGCCCGGGGGGATACGAGCAGTACTTC

D gene: -
clone size: -
V gene: TRBV15
J gene: TRBJ2-7
CDR3 protein: CATSSRQYSYEQYF
CDR3 DNA: TGTGCCACCAGCAGCCGACAGTACTCCTACGAGCAGTACTTC

D gene: -
clone size: -
V gene: TRBV4-3
J gene: TRBJ2-7
CDR3 protein: CASSHSGEQYF
CDR3 DNA: TGCGCCAGCAGCCATAGCGGCGAGCAGTACTTC

D gene: -
clone size: once
V gene: TRBV6-4
J gene: TRBJ1-1
CDR3 protein: CASSEQGGTEAFF
CDR3 DNA: TGTGCCAGCAGTGAACAGGGTGGCACTGAAGCTTTCTTT

D gene: -
clone size: -
V gene: TRBV11-3
J gene: TRBJ2-2
CDR3 protein: CASSPSGAPGELFF
CDR3 DNA: TGTGCCAGCAGCCCCTCAGGGGCTCCTGGGGAGCTGTTTTTT

D gene: TRBD1
clone size: -
V gene: TRBV6-5
J gene: TRBJ2-3
CDR3 protein: CASNLQGPLDTQYF
CDR3 DNA: TGTGCCAGCAACCTACAGGGGCCCTTGGATACGCAGTATTTT

D gene: -
clone size: once
V gene: TRBV4-2
J gene: TRBJ2-1
CDR3 protein: CASSQVEREQFF
CDR3 DNA: TGTGCCAGCAGCCAAGTGGAGAGAGAGCAGTTCTTC

D gene: -
clone size: -
V gene: TRBV6-5
J gene: TRBJ1-3
CDR3 protein: CASRQPPGRGNTIYF
CDR3 DNA: TGTGCCAGCAGACAACCTCCAGGGAGGGGAAACACCATATATTTT

D gene: -
clone size: once
V gene: TRBV29-1
J gene: TRBJ2-4
CDR3 protein: CSVDSPRGENIQYF
CDR3 DNA: TGCAGCGTAGACAGCCCTCGCGGGGAAAACATTCAGTACTTC

D gene: -
clone size: -
V gene: TRBV2
J gene: TRBJ1-4
CDR3 protein: CASSSQGSGEKLFF
CDR3 DNA: TGTGCCAGCAGTTCACAGGGATCGGGGGAAAAACTGTTTTTT

D gene: TRBD1
clone size: few
V gene: TRBV28
J gene: TRBJ1-2
CDR3 protein: CASSSRRGSGYTF
CDR3 DNA: TGTGCCAGCAGTTCCCGCAGGGGGTCCGGCTACACCTTC

D gene: -
clone size: -
V gene: TRBV7-9
J gene: TRBJ2-1
CDR3 protein: CASSLSRDEQFF
CDR3 DNA: TGTGCCAGCAGCCTTAGTCGGGATGAGCAGTTCTTC

D gene: -
clone size: -
V gene: TRBV5-4
J gene: TRBJ2-7
CDR3 protein: CASSLLNEQYF
CDR3 DNA: TGTGCCAGCAGCCTCCTTAACGAGCAGTACTTC

D gene: TRBD1
clone size: few
V gene: TRBV28
J gene: TRBJ1-2
CDR3 protein: CASSSLGTGVSYTF
CDR3 DNA: TGTGCCAGCAGTTCCCTCGGGACAGGGGTGAGCTACACCTTC

D gene: -
clone size: -
V gene: TRBV18
J gene: TRBJ1-4
CDR3 protein: CASSPLARATNEKLFF
CDR3 DNA: TGTGCCAGCTCACCCCTGGCCCGGGCAACTAATGAAAAACTGTTTTTT

D gene: TRBD2
clone size: -
V gene: TRBV14
J gene: TRBJ2-7
CDR3 protein: CASSHSGTSGYEQYF
CDR3 DNA: TGTGCCAGCAGCCATTCCGGGACTAGCGGCTACGAGCAGTACTTC

D gene: -
clone size: -
V gene: TRBV4-3
J gene: TRBJ1-1
CDR3 protein: CASSQTTTDNTEAFF
CDR3 DNA: TGCGCCAGCAGCCAAACTACGACAGATAACACTGAAGCTTTCTTT

D gene: -
clone size: -
V gene: TRBV11-2
J gene: TRBJ2-2
CDR3 protein: CASSSIRTENTGELFF
CDR3 DNA: TGTGCCAGCAGCTCAATTAGGACAGAGAACACCGGGGAGCTGTTTTTT

D gene: -
clone size: -
V gene: TRBV7-9
J gene: TRBJ2-5
CDR3 protein: CASSFDRSTRETQYF
CDR3 DNA: TGTGCCAGCAGCTTCGACAGGTCAACCCGGGAGACCCAGTACTTC

D gene: -
clone size: -
V gene: TRBV30
J gene: TRBJ1-1
CDR3 protein: CAWSVGQGTEAFF
CDR3 DNA: TGTGCCTGGAGTGTTGGGCAGGGGACTGAAGCTTTCTTT

D gene: TRBD2
clone size: -
V gene: TRBV7-9
J gene: TRBJ2-7
CDR3 protein: CASSLGTSGRGEQYF
CDR3 DNA: TGTGCCAGCAGCTTAGGGACTAGCGGGAGAGGCGAGCAGTACTTC

D gene: TRBD2
clone size: -
V gene: TRBV9
J gene: TRBJ2-1
CDR3 protein: CASSVDIAGGHNEQFF
CDR3 DNA: TGTGCCAGCAGCGTAGATATAGCGGGAGGGCACAATGAGCAGTTCTTC

D gene: TRBD2
clone size: -
V gene: TRBV9
J gene: TRBJ2-5
CDR3 protein: CASSSAAGAPETQYF
CDR3 DNA: TGTGCCAGCAGCTCGGCAGCGGGAGCCCCAGAGACCCAGTACTTC